The text below deals with one TCR beta chain. Its antigen is not identified. This specimen comes from a study of cytomegalovirus exposure and HLA in healthy donors. Points from the study as a whole: It was only CMV serostatus that was available as immune exposure information. Researchers reported in a later analysis that a missense DCLRE1C variant was tied to TCR beta V- and J-gene trimming. Reportedly, fewer N-insertions than the approximately 700-donor mean appeared in an Asian-associated ancestry cluster in a later analysis.

PCR amplification relied on 60 Vbeta primers (plus 13 Jbeta primers). Produced via immunoSEQ multiplex PCR; TCRdb's table is partial and in-frame only. The table has around 160,000 clones, around 78% seen once. The CDR3 contains 14 residues. Looked up from germline, CDR1 is SGHDT and CDR2 is YYEEEE. The V end was cut by 0 bases, the J end by 0 bases, with 6 bases between. The receptor was derived from a woman in her late teens or twenties in good health and CMV-seronegative. The rearrangement uses TRBV5-6 and TRBJ1-1; no clear D. Material for sequencing was PBMCs. CDR3 residues: CASSLVQMNTEAFF. DNA of the CDR3: TGTGCCAGCAGCTTGGTACAGATGAACACTGAAGCTTTCTTT.